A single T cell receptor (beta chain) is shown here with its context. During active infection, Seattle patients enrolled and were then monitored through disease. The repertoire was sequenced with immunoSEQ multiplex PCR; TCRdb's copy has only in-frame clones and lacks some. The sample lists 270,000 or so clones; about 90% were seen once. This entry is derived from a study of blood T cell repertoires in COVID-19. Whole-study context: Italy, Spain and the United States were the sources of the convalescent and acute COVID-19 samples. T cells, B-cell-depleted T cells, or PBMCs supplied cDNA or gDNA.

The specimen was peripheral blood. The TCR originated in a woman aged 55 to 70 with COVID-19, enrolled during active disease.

CDR3 coding DNA: TGTGCCAGCTCACCGGAATTACTGGGCCAGAACGAGCAGTACTTC. Translating gives CASSPELLGQNEQYF. The chain recombines TRBV18 with TRBJ2-7, with D unresolved. Germline V CDR1 and CDR2: KGHSH, LQKENI. This CDR3 is built from 15 residues. Between the trimmed V and J ends, which lost 3 bases and 5 bases, there was a span of 17 bases.